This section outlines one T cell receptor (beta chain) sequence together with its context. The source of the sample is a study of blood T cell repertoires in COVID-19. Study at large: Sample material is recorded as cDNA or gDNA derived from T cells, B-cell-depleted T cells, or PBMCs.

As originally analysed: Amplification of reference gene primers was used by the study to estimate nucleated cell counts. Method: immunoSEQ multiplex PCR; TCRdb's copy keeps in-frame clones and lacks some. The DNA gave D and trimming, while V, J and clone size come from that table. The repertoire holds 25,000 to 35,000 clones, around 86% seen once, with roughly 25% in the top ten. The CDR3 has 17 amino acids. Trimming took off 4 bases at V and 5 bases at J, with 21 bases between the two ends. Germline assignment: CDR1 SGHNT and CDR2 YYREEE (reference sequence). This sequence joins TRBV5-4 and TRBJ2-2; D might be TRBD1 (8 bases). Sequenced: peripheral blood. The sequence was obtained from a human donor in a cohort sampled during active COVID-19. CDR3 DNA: TGTGCCAGCAGCCGGGGAGGGCAGGGGGCGAGAACCGGGGAGCTGTTTTTT. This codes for CASSRGGQGARTGELFF.